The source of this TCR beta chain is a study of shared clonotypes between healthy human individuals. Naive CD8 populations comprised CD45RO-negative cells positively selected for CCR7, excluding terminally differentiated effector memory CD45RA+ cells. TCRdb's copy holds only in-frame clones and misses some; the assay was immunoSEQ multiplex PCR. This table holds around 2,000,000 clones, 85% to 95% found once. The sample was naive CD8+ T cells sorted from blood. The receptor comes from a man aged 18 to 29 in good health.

In DNA form, the CDR3 reads TGCGCCAGCAGCCAGCGACTAGCGGGGGGACTCTACGAGCAGTACTTC. Translated: CASSQRLAGGLYEQYF. The genes are TRBV4-1 and TRBJ2-7; 13 bases are shared with TRBD2. Trimming cost V 3 bases and J 3 bases; bases outside gene matches: 5. In germline, CDR1 is MGHRA, CDR2 YSYEKL. The CDR3 length is 16 residues.